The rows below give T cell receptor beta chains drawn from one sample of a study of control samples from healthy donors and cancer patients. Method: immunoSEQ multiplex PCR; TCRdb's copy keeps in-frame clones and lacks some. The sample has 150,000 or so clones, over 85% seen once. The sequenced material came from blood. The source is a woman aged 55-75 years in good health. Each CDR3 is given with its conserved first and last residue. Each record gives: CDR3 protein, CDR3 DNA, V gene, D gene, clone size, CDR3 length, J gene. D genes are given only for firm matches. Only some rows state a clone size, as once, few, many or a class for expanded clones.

CDR3aa: CASSVETEPVYGYTF
CDR3nt: TGTGCCAGCAGCGTAGAAACAGAGCCCGTCTATGGCTACACCTTC
v_gene: TRBV9
d_gene: -
abundance: -
len: 15
j_gene: TRBJ1-2

CDR3aa: CASSVTTGNTEAFF
CDR3nt: TGTGCCAGCAGCGTCACGACAGGGAACACTGAAGCTTTCTTT
v_gene: TRBV9
d_gene: -
abundance: -
len: 14
j_gene: TRBJ1-1

CDR3aa: CASSLDNTQYF
CDR3nt: TGTGCCAGCAGCTTAGACAATACGCAGTATTTT
v_gene: TRBV7-8
d_gene: -
abundance: -
len: 11
j_gene: TRBJ2-3

CDR3aa: CASSQNSYGYTF
CDR3nt: TGTGCCAGCAGCCAAAACTCCTATGGCTACACCTTC
v_gene: TRBV14
d_gene: -
abundance: -
len: 12
j_gene: TRBJ1-2

CDR3aa: CASSLTGNQPQHF
CDR3nt: TGTGCCAGCAGCCTAACAGGGAATCAGCCCCAGCATTTT
v_gene: TRBV6-5
d_gene: -
abundance: few
len: 13
j_gene: TRBJ1-5

CDR3aa: CASSFNMGSNNEQFF
CDR3nt: TGTGCCAGCAGCTTCAATATGGGAAGCAACAATGAGCAGTTCTTC
v_gene: TRBV5-6
d_gene: -
abundance: -
len: 15
j_gene: TRBJ2-1

CDR3aa: CASSLQSRGGETQYF
CDR3nt: TGCGCCAGCAGCTTGCAGTCGCGGGGAGGGGAGACCCAGTACTTC
v_gene: TRBV5-1
d_gene: TRBD2
abundance: -
len: 15
j_gene: TRBJ2-5

CDR3aa: CASSQNSGTGFSPLHF
CDR3nt: TGTGCCAGCTCGCAAAACTCCGGGACAGGGTTTTCACCCCTCCACTTT
v_gene: TRBV18
d_gene: TRBD1
abundance: -
len: 16
j_gene: TRBJ1-6

CDR3aa: CASIPSGNSGNTIYF
CDR3nt: TGTGCCAGCATCCCGTCAGGGAACTCTGGAAACACCATATATTTT
v_gene: TRBV2
d_gene: -
abundance: -
len: 15
j_gene: TRBJ1-3

CDR3aa: CASSIVVQGAEKLFF
CDR3nt: TGTGCCAGTAGTATAGTGGTGCAGGGTGCTGAAAAACTGTTTTTT
v_gene: TRBV19
d_gene: -
abundance: -
len: 15
j_gene: TRBJ1-4

CDR3aa: CASSFRDNSPLHF
CDR3nt: TGTGCCAGCAGTTTCAGGGACAATTCACCCCTCCACTTT
v_gene: TRBV12-3/TRBV12-4
d_gene: -
abundance: -
len: 13
j_gene: TRBJ1-6

CDR3aa: CASSPQIEALSNEQFF
CDR3nt: TGTGCCAGCTCACCCCAAATCGAAGCCCTTAGCAATGAGCAGTTCTTC
v_gene: TRBV18
d_gene: -
abundance: -
len: 16
j_gene: TRBJ2-1

CDR3aa: CASSLSTEAFF
CDR3nt: TGTGCCAGCAGCCTAAGCACCGAAGCTTTCTTT
v_gene: TRBV5-6
d_gene: -
abundance: -
len: 11
j_gene: TRBJ1-1

CDR3aa: CASSLYGGHGELFF
CDR3nt: TGTGCCAGCAGCTTATACGGGGGGCACGGGGAGCTGTTTTTT
v_gene: TRBV7-2
d_gene: -
abundance: once
len: 14
j_gene: TRBJ2-2

CDR3aa: CATIRDTNNFEAFF
CDR3nt: TGTGCCACAATCCGGGACACAAATAACTTTGAAGCTTTCTTT
v_gene: TRBV6-5
d_gene: -
abundance: -
len: 14
j_gene: TRBJ1-1

CDR3aa: CASKGQRDSYGYTF
CDR3nt: TGTGCCAGCAAGGGGCAGCGAGACAGCTATGGCTACACCTTC
v_gene: TRBV7-2
d_gene: -
abundance: -
len: 14
j_gene: TRBJ1-2

CDR3aa: CASSFLLITQYF
CDR3nt: TGTGCCAGCAGTTTTTTGCTTATCACGCAGTATTTT
v_gene: TRBV12-3/TRBV12-4
d_gene: -
abundance: -
len: 12
j_gene: TRBJ2-3

CDR3aa: CASSQSPAGDTQYF
CDR3nt: TGTGCCAGTAGTCAAAGCCCTGCCGGAGATACGCAGTATTTT
v_gene: TRBV19
d_gene: -
abundance: -
len: 14
j_gene: TRBJ2-3

CDR3aa: CASSLAQETQYF
CDR3nt: TGTGCCAGCAGCTTGGCACAAGAGACCCAGTACTTC
v_gene: TRBV5-4
d_gene: -
abundance: -
len: 12
j_gene: TRBJ2-5

CDR3aa: CSASIGNYGYTF
CDR3nt: TGCAGTGCTAGTATTGGGAACTATGGCTACACCTTC
v_gene: TRBV20-1
d_gene: -
abundance: -
len: 12
j_gene: TRBJ1-2

CDR3aa: CASSFTNEKLFF
CDR3nt: TGTGCCAGCAGCTTCACTAATGAAAAACTGTTTTTT
v_gene: TRBV6-2/TRBV6-3
d_gene: -
abundance: once
len: 12
j_gene: TRBJ1-4

CDR3aa: CASSPTKTSGIYEQYF
CDR3nt: TGTGCCAGCAGTCCAACGAAGACTAGCGGAATATACGAGCAGTACTTC
v_gene: TRBV27
d_gene: TRBD2
abundance: -
len: 16
j_gene: TRBJ2-7

CDR3aa: CASSLKATQYF
CDR3nt: TGTGCCAGCAGCTTAAAGGCGACCCAGTACTTC
v_gene: TRBV7-2
d_gene: -
abundance: -
len: 11
j_gene: TRBJ2-5

CDR3aa: CASSEEGGSYNSPLHF
CDR3nt: TGTGCCAGCAGTGAAGAGGGGGGCTCCTATAATTCACCCCTCCACTTT
v_gene: TRBV2
d_gene: -
abundance: -
len: 16
j_gene: TRBJ1-6

CDR3aa: CASSSGTSGGAINEQFF
CDR3nt: TGTGCCAGCAGCTCAGGGACTAGCGGGGGGGCCATAAATGAGCAGTTCTTC
v_gene: TRBV7-2
d_gene: TRBD2
abundance: -
len: 17
j_gene: TRBJ2-1

CDR3aa: CASSPPSLGQNTEAFF
CDR3nt: TGTGCCAGCTCACCCCCCTCTCTGGGGCAGAACACTGAAGCTTTCTTT
v_gene: TRBV18
d_gene: -
abundance: once
len: 16
j_gene: TRBJ1-1

CDR3aa: CASSAPSSTGYYNEQFF
CDR3nt: TGTGCCAGCAGTGCCCCGAGTAGCACAGGGTACTACAATGAGCAGTTCTTC
v_gene: TRBV6-1
d_gene: -
abundance: once
len: 17
j_gene: TRBJ2-1

CDR3aa: CASSPGEGQNNSPLHF
CDR3nt: TGTGCCAGCTCACCGGGTGAGGGACAGAATAATTCACCCCTCCACTTT
v_gene: TRBV18
d_gene: TRBD1
abundance: -
len: 16
j_gene: TRBJ1-6

CDR3aa: CASSPAGGGADTQYF
CDR3nt: TGTGCCAGCAGTCCAGCGGGGGGCGGCGCAGATACGCAGTATTTT
v_gene: TRBV7-3
d_gene: TRBD2
abundance: -
len: 15
j_gene: TRBJ2-3

CDR3aa: CASSLGTGHLNTEAFF
CDR3nt: TGCGCCAGCAGCTTGGGGACGGGCCACCTTAACACTGAAGCTTTCTTT
v_gene: TRBV5-1
d_gene: -
abundance: -
len: 16
j_gene: TRBJ1-1

CDR3aa: CASSRQGQGWNEKLFF
CDR3nt: TGTGCCAGCAGCAGACAAGGACAGGGCTGGAATGAAAAACTGTTTTTT
v_gene: TRBV7-2
d_gene: TRBD1
abundance: -
len: 16
j_gene: TRBJ1-4

CDR3aa: CAWSVGGAYGYTF
CDR3nt: TGTGCCTGGAGTGTAGGGGGGGCCTATGGCTACACCTTC
v_gene: TRBV30
d_gene: -
abundance: -
len: 13
j_gene: TRBJ1-2

CDR3aa: CASSAVNTEAFF
CDR3nt: TGTGCCAGCAGCGCGGTAAACACTGAAGCTTTCTTT
v_gene: TRBV6-5
d_gene: -
abundance: -
len: 12
j_gene: TRBJ1-1

CDR3aa: CASSGTGGTGTDTQYF
CDR3nt: TGTGCCAGCAGCGGGACAGGGGGAACGGGTACAGATACGCAGTATTTT
v_gene: TRBV6-6
d_gene: TRBD1
abundance: -
len: 16
j_gene: TRBJ2-3

CDR3aa: CASSQDRGGYGYTF
CDR3nt: TGTGCCAGTTCCCAGGACAGGGGTGGCTATGGCTACACCTTC
v_gene: TRBV19
d_gene: TRBD1
abundance: -
len: 14
j_gene: TRBJ1-2

CDR3aa: CASSSGTGGSYGYTF
CDR3nt: TGTGCCAGCAGTTCCGGGACAGGGGGGTCCTATGGCTACACCTTC
v_gene: TRBV27
d_gene: TRBD1
abundance: -
len: 15
j_gene: TRBJ1-2

CDR3aa: CASTQLRTNYGYTF
CDR3nt: TGCGCCAGCACCCAGTTGAGAACTAACTATGGCTACACCTTC
v_gene: TRBV10-1
d_gene: -
abundance: -
len: 14
j_gene: TRBJ1-2

CDR3aa: CASSHRGPNEKLFF
CDR3nt: TGTGCCAGCTCGCACAGGGGGCCTAATGAAAAACTGTTTTTT
v_gene: TRBV18
d_gene: TRBD1
abundance: -
len: 14
j_gene: TRBJ1-4

CDR3aa: CASSLFGGRTNTGELFF
CDR3nt: TGTGCCAGCAGCTTGTTCGGGGGACGGACGAACACCGGGGAGCTGTTTTTT
v_gene: TRBV5-5
d_gene: -
abundance: -
len: 17
j_gene: TRBJ2-2

CDR3aa: CASSLWQENTEAFF
CDR3nt: TGTGCCAGCAGCTTATGGCAGGAGAACACTGAAGCTTTCTTT
v_gene: TRBV13
d_gene: -
abundance: -
len: 14
j_gene: TRBJ1-1

CDR3aa: CATSDFRRGGKNSPLHF
CDR3nt: TGTGCCACCAGTGATTTTCGGAGAGGGGGCAAGAATTCACCCCTCCACTTT
v_gene: TRBV24-1
d_gene: TRBD1
abundance: once
len: 17
j_gene: TRBJ1-6

CDR3aa: CASSLAGEQYF
CDR3nt: TGTGCCAGCAGCTTGGCGGGGGAGCAGTACTTC
v_gene: TRBV5-6
d_gene: -
abundance: once
len: 11
j_gene: TRBJ2-7

CDR3aa: CASSEDTGGTYEQYF
CDR3nt: TGTGCCAGTAGTGAGGACACGGGGGGGACTTACGAGCAGTACTTC
v_gene: TRBV19
d_gene: TRBD2
abundance: -
len: 15
j_gene: TRBJ2-7

CDR3aa: CASSYSIGTGNTEAFF
CDR3nt: TGTGCCAGCAGTTACTCCATCGGGACAGGGAACACTGAAGCTTTCTTT
v_gene: TRBV6-2/TRBV6-3
d_gene: TRBD1
abundance: -
len: 16
j_gene: TRBJ1-1

CDR3aa: CASSLGGMGSIYGTDTQYF
CDR3nt: TGCGCCAGCAGCTTGGGGGGGATGGGCAGCATCTATGGCACAGATACGCAGTATTTT
v_gene: TRBV5-1
d_gene: -
abundance: -
len: 19
j_gene: TRBJ2-3

CDR3aa: CASSSSAISSYEQYF
CDR3nt: TGTGCCAGCAGCTCCTCAGCCATAAGCTCCTACGAGCAGTACTTC
v_gene: TRBV7-2
d_gene: -
abundance: -
len: 15
j_gene: TRBJ2-7

CDR3aa: CASSASWTSGGGQFF
CDR3nt: TGTGCCAGCAGTGCCTCCTGGACTAGCGGGGGAGGGCAGTTCTTC
v_gene: TRBV2
d_gene: TRBD2
abundance: -
len: 15
j_gene: TRBJ2-1

CDR3aa: CASSVAPSGTGGFSPYEQYF
CDR3nt: TGTGCCAGCAGCGTAGCCCCATCCGGGACAGGGGGCTTTTCCCCCTACGAGCAGTACTTC
v_gene: TRBV9
d_gene: TRBD1
abundance: -
len: 20
j_gene: TRBJ2-7

CDR3aa: CASSQEGWNTEAFF
CDR3nt: TGTGCCAGCAGCCAAGAGGGCTGGAACACTGAAGCTTTCTTT
v_gene: TRBV14
d_gene: -
abundance: -
len: 14
j_gene: TRBJ1-1

CDR3aa: CASSWIAGLEAGELFF
CDR3nt: TGTGCCAGCAGTTGGATAGCGGGGTTGGAGGCCGGGGAGCTGTTTTTT
v_gene: TRBV6-2/TRBV6-3
d_gene: TRBD2
abundance: -
len: 16
j_gene: TRBJ2-2

CDR3aa: CASSVAGYGTEAFF
CDR3nt: TGTGCCAGCAGCGTAGCAGGGTACGGTACTGAAGCTTTCTTT
v_gene: TRBV9
d_gene: -
abundance: -
len: 14
j_gene: TRBJ1-1

CDR3aa: CASSNRGRGGYTF
CDR3nt: TGTGCCAGCAGTAACAGGGGGCGCGGGGGCTACACCTTC
v_gene: TRBV2
d_gene: TRBD1
abundance: -
len: 13
j_gene: TRBJ1-2

CDR3aa: CASSFTGDPYNEQFF
CDR3nt: TGTGCCAGCAGCTTCACAGGGGACCCCTACAATGAGCAGTTCTTC
v_gene: TRBV11-3
d_gene: TRBD1
abundance: -
len: 15
j_gene: TRBJ2-1

CDR3aa: CASSLAGGGIDGYTF
CDR3nt: TGCGCCAGCAGCTTGGCTGGGGGTGGAATAGATGGCTACACCTTC
v_gene: TRBV5-1
d_gene: -
abundance: -
len: 15
j_gene: TRBJ1-2

CDR3aa: CASSLTTDPITDTQYF
CDR3nt: TGTGCCAGCAGCCTTACCACAGATCCTATAACAGATACGCAGTATTTT
v_gene: TRBV3-1/TRBV3-2
d_gene: -
abundance: -
len: 16
j_gene: TRBJ2-3

CDR3aa: CASSQDSRPATEAFF
CDR3nt: TGCGCCAGCAGCCAAGATAGTCGGCCAGCCACTGAAGCTTTCTTT
v_gene: TRBV4-3
d_gene: -
abundance: -
len: 15
j_gene: TRBJ1-1

CDR3aa: CASRGGDSTGPGELFF
CDR3nt: TGTGCCAGCAGAGGAGGGGACAGTACAGGACCCGGGGAGCTGTTTTTT
v_gene: TRBV7-2
d_gene: -
abundance: -
len: 16
j_gene: TRBJ2-2